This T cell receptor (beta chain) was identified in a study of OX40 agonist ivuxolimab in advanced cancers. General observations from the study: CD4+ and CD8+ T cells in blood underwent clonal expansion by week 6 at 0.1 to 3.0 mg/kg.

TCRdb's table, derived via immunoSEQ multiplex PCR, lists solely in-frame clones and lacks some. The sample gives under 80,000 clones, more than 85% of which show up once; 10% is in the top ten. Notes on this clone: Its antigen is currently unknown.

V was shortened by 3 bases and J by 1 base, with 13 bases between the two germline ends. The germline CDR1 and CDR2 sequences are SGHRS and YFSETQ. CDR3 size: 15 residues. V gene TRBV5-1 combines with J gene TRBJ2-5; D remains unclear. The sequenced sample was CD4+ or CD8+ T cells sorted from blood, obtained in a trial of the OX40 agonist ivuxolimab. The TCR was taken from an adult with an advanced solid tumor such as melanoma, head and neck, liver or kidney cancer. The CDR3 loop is CASSWRTASQETQYF. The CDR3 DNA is TGCGCCAGCAGCTGGCGAACGGCTTCCCAAGAGACCCAGTACTTC.